The clone carrying this T cell receptor (beta chain) was observed once. The 5'RACE method, run with constant-segment primers, produced TCR alpha and TCR beta cDNA libraries (carrying sample barcodes and UMIs). Via MiXCR, TCRdb re-called the 5' RACE reads, giving one row per CDR3 protein. The sample includes 410,000 or so distinct CDR3 sequences, about 25% of them seen just once. The sample comes from a study of T-cell memory formation after mild COVID-19. The CDR3 loop spans 15 amino acids. Germline CDR1 SGHRS, CDR2 YFSETQ. V lost 4 bases, J lost 2 bases, and 15 bases lay in between. V and J are TRBV5-1 and TRBJ1-1; D is ambiguous. Sequenced input: PBMCs or a T cell subset sorted from them (not recorded which). This receptor was taken from an adult woman who had mild COVID-19 (a few samples of this study predate the infection). Cell type and time point are not known. CDR3 sequence reads: CASSQTQVLNTEAFF. The CDR3 bases are TGCGCCAGCAGCCAGACGCAGGTTCTAAACACTGAAGCTTTCTTT.